Given below is one T cell receptor beta chain in context. The CDR3 contains 13 residues. Looked up from germline, CDR1 is SNHLY and CDR2 is FYNNEI. The V gene end was trimmed by 4 bases and the J gene end by 5 bases; junction bases not matched to a gene: 0. This table comes from immunoSEQ multiplex PCR, and its TCRdb copy is limited to in-frame clones, with some not included. The table has about 160,000 clones, around nine tenths seen once. This specimen comes from a study of cytomegalovirus exposure and HLA in healthy donors. The sample taken for sequencing was PBMCs. This TCR came from a woman aged 18-35 years in good health and CMV-seronegative. The chain is built from TRBV2 and TRBJ1-5; 9 nucleotides align to TRBD1. The CDR3 here is CASSGQGDQPQHF. The CDR3 DNA is TGTGCCAGCAGTGGACAGGGGGATCAGCCCCAGCATTTT.